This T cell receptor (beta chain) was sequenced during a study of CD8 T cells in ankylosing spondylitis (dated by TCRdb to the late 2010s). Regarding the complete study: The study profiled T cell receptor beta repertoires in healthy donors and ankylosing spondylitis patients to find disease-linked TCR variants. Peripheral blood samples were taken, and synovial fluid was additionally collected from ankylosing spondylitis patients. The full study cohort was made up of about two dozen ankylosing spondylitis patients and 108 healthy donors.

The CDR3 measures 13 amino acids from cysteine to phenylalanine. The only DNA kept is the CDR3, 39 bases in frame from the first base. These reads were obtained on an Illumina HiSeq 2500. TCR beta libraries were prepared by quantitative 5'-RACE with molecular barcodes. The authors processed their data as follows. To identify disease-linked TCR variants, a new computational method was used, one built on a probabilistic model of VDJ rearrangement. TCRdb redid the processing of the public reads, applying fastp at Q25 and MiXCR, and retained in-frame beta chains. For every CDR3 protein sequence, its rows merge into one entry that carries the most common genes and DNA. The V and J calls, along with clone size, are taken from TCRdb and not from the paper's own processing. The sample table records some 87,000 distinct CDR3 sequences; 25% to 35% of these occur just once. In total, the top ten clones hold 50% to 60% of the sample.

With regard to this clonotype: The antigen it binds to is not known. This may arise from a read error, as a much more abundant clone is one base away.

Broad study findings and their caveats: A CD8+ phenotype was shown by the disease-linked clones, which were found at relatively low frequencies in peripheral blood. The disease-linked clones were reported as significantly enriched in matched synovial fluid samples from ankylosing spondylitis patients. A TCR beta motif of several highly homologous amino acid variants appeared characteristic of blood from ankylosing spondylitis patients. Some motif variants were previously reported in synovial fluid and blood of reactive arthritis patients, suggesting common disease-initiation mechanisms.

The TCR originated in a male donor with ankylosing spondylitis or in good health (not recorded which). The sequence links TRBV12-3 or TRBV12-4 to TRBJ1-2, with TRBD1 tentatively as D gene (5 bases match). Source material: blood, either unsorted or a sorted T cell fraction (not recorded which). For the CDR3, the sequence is CASSLTRGYRYTF. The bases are TGTGCCAGCAGTTTAACCCGGGGCTATCGCTACACCTTC.